The sequence of this TCR beta chain was determined in a study of PD-1 blockade in classical Hodgkin lymphoma. A remark on this clone: Its antigen remains unidentified.

Findings and limits, study-wide: Underlying causes for the observed repertoire differences were not defined, possibly disease activity or prior therapy. Whereas CD4+ TCR diversity had risen significantly by C4D1, CD8+ TCR diversity had not.

Profiling relied on immunoSEQ multiplex PCR, and the TCRdb table lists in-frame clones only, not all of them. The data show fewer than 3,000 clones, with roughly 70% seen just once and 65% to 70% held by the top ten. Each patient's relapse followed autologous stem cell transplantation, and brentuximab vedotin exposure varied. The CD8+ T cells came from thawed PBMCs through magnetic negative selection. Best responses fell into complete response, partial response or progressive disease. The CDR3 extends over 16 amino acids. V was pared by 1 base and J by 5 bases, with 15 bases between. CDR1 is SGHTA and CDR2 is FQGNSA in the germline V gene.

The genes are TRBV7-2 and TRBJ2-1; weak D call: TRBD2 (7 bases). This TCR was recovered from a human donor with classical Hodgkin lymphoma. Sample: CD8+ T cells from blood, taken at baseline. This CDR3 is CASSLVSGTTNNEQFF. The DNA of the CDR3 is TGTGCCAGCAGCTTAGTGAGCGGGACAACCAACAATGAGCAGTTCTTC.